This T cell receptor beta chain derives from a study of neurological immune-mediated disorders. General study findings and limits: HTLV-1-associated myelopathy had the most TCR clonal expansion, whereas multiple sclerosis had the least (lower than in healthy controls).

By 5'RACE with 10-nucleotide random UMIs, the cDNA was made. TCRdb recomputed calls from the 5' RACE reads with MiXCR, one row per CDR3 protein. The repertoire holds 49,000 or so distinct CDR3 sequences, with around 4% as singletons. The unsorted libraries were made from 2 million PBMCs kept at -80 C. This clonotype was counted a few times. Antigen specificity is unknown. The CDR3 totals 12 residues. Germline loops: CDR1 DFQATT, CDR2 SNEGSKA (reference sequence). V was shortened by 3 bases and J by 0 bases, with 5 bases between the two germline ends. Input material: PBMCs. This sequence originates from an older woman with multiple sclerosis. The rearrangement uses TRBV20-1 and TRBJ1-1; D remains unclear. Here the CDR3 reads CSARAVNTEAFF. CDR3 sequence (DNA): TGCAGTGCTAGGGCGGTGAACACTGAAGCTTTCTTT.